These 20 T cell receptor beta chains were sequenced from one sample in a study of blood T cell repertoires in COVID-19. Using immunoSEQ multiplex PCR, the repertoire was profiled, and TCRdb retains in-frame clones only, with some absent. The data contain 150,000 to 200,000 clones, 84% of them seen just once; the ten biggest clones take up around an eighth. The sequenced material came from peripheral blood. The receptors shown here come from a man aged 18 to 30 with active or convalescent COVID-19.

CDR3 in DNA: TGTGCCAGCAGTTCGCAGGCGGGAGTGGGTGAAAAACTGTTTTTT. Protein product: CASSSQAGVGEKLFF. The chain combines TRBV27 with TRBJ1-4, with D uncertain. The CDR3 is 15 amino acids. The germline V gene encodes CDR1 MNHEY and CDR2 SMNVEV (reference sequence). Trimming removed 4 bases from V and 7 bases from J, with 16 bases in between.

The sample holds many counts of this clone. The CDR3 sequence: CASSPVWATSGGAPYEQYF. The CDR3 DNA follows: TGTGCCAGCAGTCCCGTTTGGGCTACTAGCGGGGGGGCCCCCTACGAGCAGTACTTC. The V gene is TRBV2, the J gene TRBJ2-7; 13 bases map to TRBD2. This CDR3 is built from 19 residues. J gave up 2 bases and V 5 bases, and 15 bases lay outside the gene matches. Looked up from germline, CDR1 is SNHLY and CDR2 is FYNNEI.

This clone was picked up one time. This chain links TRBV6-2 or TRBV6-3 with TRBJ1-1, with 8 bases matching TRBD1. Unmatched junction bases numbered 3, after V lost 0 bases and J lost 9 bases. The CDR3 consists of 13 residues. The germline V gene encodes CDR1 MNHEY and CDR2 SVGEGT. CDR3 sequence: CASSYSGQVKAFF. In nucleotides, the CDR3 is TGTGCCAGCAGTTACTCGGGACAGGTAAAAGCTTTCTTT.

The V call is TRBV5-6, the J call TRBJ2-2; D gene uncertain. The CDR3 covers 15 residues. The V end lost 1 base, the J end lost 2 bases, and 9 bases lay between the germline ends. CDR1 and CDR2 from the germline V gene are SGHDT and YYEEEE. For the CDR3, the DNA is TGTGCCAGCAGCTTGTTACAGTTAAACACCGGGGAGCTGTTTTTT. The encoded protein is CASSLLQLNTGELFF.

This rearrangement joins TRBV4-2 to TRBJ1-4; D uncertain. V lost 0 bases and J 6 bases, leaving 8 bases between the germline ends. In germline, CDR1 is LGHNA, CDR2 YNFKEQ. The CDR3 sequence is 14 residues long. The CDR3, as DNA: TGTGCCAGCAGCCAAGAGTTTCGGGATGAAAAACTGTTTTTT. Translating gives CASSQEFRDEKLFF.

Only a few counts were recorded for this clone. CDR3 DNA sequence: TGCGCCAGCAGCCGTAGCGACCAAGGGTTCCCCGTGAACACTGAAGCTTTCTTT. Its protein is CASSRSDQGFPVNTEAFF. The chain combines TRBV5-1 with TRBJ1-1; no clear D gene. The CDR3 has 18 residues. Looked up from germline, CDR1 is SGHRS and CDR2 is YFSETQ. V was trimmed by 4 bases and J by 0 bases, leaving 22 bases between them.

In the case of this clone: The same CDR3 can be traced to other DNA sequences in this sample. This chain uses TRBV28 with TRBJ1-2; D perhaps matches TRBD1 (6 bases). CDR1 and CDR2 from the germline V gene are MDHEN and SYDVKM. The CDR3 covers 13 residues. The ends were cut back, 8 bases at V and 3 bases at J, with 13 bases in the middle. The CDR3 nucleotides read TGTGCCAGCTCACCCCAGGGGTACTATGGCTACACCTTC. Amino acids: CASSPQGYYGYTF.

Concerning this clone: The same CDR3 is also encoded by other DNA sequences in this sample. The chain's CDR3 is CASSQGTSGAYEQYF. CDR3 bases: TGTGCCAGCAGCCAAGGAACTAGCGGGGCCTACGAGCAGTACTTC. V usage is TRBV4-2 and J usage is TRBJ2-7; TRBD2 matches at 10 bases. CDR1 and CDR2 (germline): LGHNA, YNFKEQ. This CDR3 spans 15 amino acids. V was clipped by 1 base and J by 2 bases; unmatched bases: 2.

This clone was detected only a few times. The chain employs TRBV4-3 and TRBJ2-7, with D maybe TRBD2 (5 bases). Trimming took off 3 bases at V and 7 bases at J, with 13 bases between the two ends. The CDR3 runs 13 residues. Germline V lookup: CDR1 LGHNA, CDR2 YSLEER. CDR3 in DNA: TGCGCCAGCAGCCAGGTACGAGGGTATGAGCAGTACTTC. Residues: CASSQVRGYEQYF.

This rearrangement joins TRBV19 to TRBJ1-5; 12 nucleotides line up with TRBD1. The CDR3 spans 15 residues. The germline gives CDR1 LNHDA, CDR2 SQIVND (reference sequence). J lost 6 bases, V lost 6 bases, and 6 bases had no gene match. The chain's CDR3 is CASSGTGGLFQPQHF. CDR3 in DNA: TGTGCCAGTAGCGGGACAGGGGGCTTATTTCAGCCCCAGCATTTT.

The chain couples TRBV19 to TRBJ2-1; 11 bases align to TRBD2. Germline V lookup: CDR1 LNHDA, CDR2 SQIVND (reference sequence). With V trimmed by 4 bases and J by 0 bases, 2 bases remained unmatched. The CDR3 is made up of 16 amino acids. DNA of the CDR3: TGTGCCAGTAGTACCACTAGCGGGAGCTCCTACAATGAGCAGTTCTTC. Its protein product is CASSTTSGSSYNEQFF.

CDR3 coding DNA: TGTGCTAGTGGTCTCGGACAGATGAACACTGAAGCTTTCTTT. Amino acid sequence: CASGLGQMNTEAFF. The rearrangement joins TRBV12-5 to TRBJ1-1, with a possible D match to TRBD1 (6 bases). The CDR3 is 14 residues long. V was cut by 5 bases and J by 0 bases, with 10 bases left in between. Germline assignment: CDR1 LGHNT and CDR2 FRNRAP.

This chain uses TRBV2 with TRBJ2-7, with 10 positions matching TRBD1. This CDR3 is 13 amino acids long. Losses at the gene ends were 6 bases for V and 11 bases for J; bases not matched to a gene: 10. Per germline, CDR1 SNHLY and CDR2 FYNNEI. CDR3 DNA: TGTGCCAGCAGAGAGACAGGGGGCCCTACGGAGTACTTC. Amino acids: CASRETGGPTEYF.

This chain connects TRBV6-1 to TRBJ2-3, with a weak D call TRBD2 (6 bases). Germline V lookup: CDR1 MNHNS, CDR2 SASEGT. The CDR3 contains 15 residues. Trimming cost V 2 bases and J 0 bases, with 9 bases left between them. CDR3: CASSELEGSTDTQYF. The CDR3 bases are TGTGCCAGCAGTGAATTGGAGGGCAGCACAGATACGCAGTATTTT.

As DNA, the CDR3 is TGTGCCAGCAGCCCCCAAGCTTCGAGCTCCTACAATGAGCAGTTCTTC. The encoded protein is CASSPQASSSYNEQFF. V gene TRBV9 combines with J gene TRBJ2-1, with D unresolved. This CDR3 has 16 amino acids. V dropped 4 bases and J dropped 0 bases, with 14 bases sitting between them. The germline CDR1 and CDR2 sequences are SGDLS and YYNGEE.

The rearrangement links TRBV30 to TRBJ2-7, with D possibly TRBD2 on 6 matching bases. Germline V gene lookup returns CDR1 GTSNPN and CDR2 SVGIG (reference sequence). V dropped 0 bases and J dropped 3 bases, with 6 bases sitting between them. The CDR3 extends over 12 amino acids. DNA of the CDR3: TGTGCCTGGAGTGTGGAGGGCTACGAGCAGTACTTC. Translated: CAWSVEGYEQYF.

The chain carries TRBV4-1 and TRBJ2-7; 8 bases map to TRBD1. Germline V gene data show CDR1 as MGHRA and CDR2 as YSYEKL. The J segment lost 3 bases and the V segment lost 4 bases, leaving 8 bases of the junction unmatched. CDR3 length equals 15 residues. CDR3 residues: CASSLRTGNVYEQYF. For the CDR3, the DNA is TGCGCCAGCAGCCTTCGGACAGGGAACGTCTACGAGCAGTACTTC.

V is TRBV2 and J is TRBJ2-1; D possibly corresponds to TRBD2 (5 bases). The germline CDR1 and CDR2 sequences are SNHLY and FYNNEI. The CDR3 consists of 12 residues. Trimming removed 6 bases at V and 8 bases at J, with 11 bases between. CDR3 in DNA: TGTGCCAGCAGAAGGGAGTCCTATGAGCAGTTCTTC. The encoded protein is CASRRESYEQFF.

The CDR3 sequence: CATSDPKTGSYEQYF. The CDR3 nucleotides read TGTGCCACCAGTGATCCGAAGACAGGCTCCTACGAGCAGTACTTC. The rearrangement joins TRBV24-1 to TRBJ2-7; D might be TRBD1 (6 bases). The CDR3 runs 15 residues. CDR1 KGHDR and CDR2 SFDVKD come from the germline V gene. Trimming left V 3 bases short and J 0 bases short, with 11 bases between.

In its sample, this clone was seen once. V is TRBV5-1 and J is TRBJ2-5; TRBD2 matches at 9 bases. V lost 4 bases to trimming and J lost 5 bases; unmatched junction nucleotides: 12. Per germline, CDR1 SGHRS and CDR2 YFSETQ. There are 16 residues in the CDR3. CDR3 nucleotide sequence: TGCGCCAGCAGCCCCGCCTCGGGACTAGCCAGGGAGACCCAGTACTTC. Amino acids: CASSPASGLARETQYF.